The rows below give T cell receptor beta chains drawn from one sample of a study of blood T cell repertoires in COVID-19. Only in-frame clones appear in the TCRdb table, and some are missing; sequencing was by immunoSEQ multiplex PCR. The profile covers approximately 160,000 clones, with over 85% appearing a single time and 15% to 20% taken by the ten largest. The sequenced sample was peripheral blood. These receptors came from a man aged 55 to 70 with active or convalescent COVID-19. The CDR3 runs from the conserved cysteine through the conserved F or W. The D gene is left open where the match is weak. Clone size, where shown, is once, few, many, or a class for clones that have expanded.

d_gene: NA
abundance: NA
v_gene: TRBV4-1
j_gene: TRBJ2-7
CDR3aa: CASSQGPGEEQYF
CDR3nt: TGCGCCAGCAGCCAGGGGCCAGGGGAAGAGCAGTACTTC

d_gene: NA
abundance: NA
v_gene: TRBV6-5
j_gene: TRBJ1-5
CDR3aa: CASSYSGGRDNQPQHF
CDR3nt: TGTGCCAGCAGTTACAGTGGCGGCAGGGACAATCAGCCCCAGCATTTT

d_gene: NA
abundance: NA
v_gene: TRBV5-8
j_gene: TRBJ1-6
CDR3aa: CASSPGISNSPLHF
CDR3nt: TGTGCCAGCAGCCCGGGGATCTCAAATTCACCCCTCCACTTT

d_gene: NA
abundance: once
v_gene: TRBV9
j_gene: TRBJ2-7
CDR3aa: CASSVAARGAHEQYF
CDR3nt: TGTGCCAGCAGCGTAGCCGCCAGGGGCGCCCACGAGCAGTACTTC

d_gene: TRBD2
abundance: NA
v_gene: TRBV4-1
j_gene: TRBJ2-7
CDR3aa: CASSQDLLAGANYEQYF
CDR3nt: TGCGCCAGCAGCCAAGATCTACTAGCGGGGGCAAACTACGAGCAGTACTTC

d_gene: TRBD2
abundance: few
v_gene: TRBV7-9
j_gene: TRBJ2-7
CDR3aa: CASIQREGETYEQYF
CDR3nt: TGTGCCAGCATACAGCGGGAGGGTGAAACCTACGAGCAGTACTTC

d_gene: NA
abundance: NA
v_gene: TRBV14
j_gene: TRBJ1-3
CDR3aa: CASSQDTRGTPGNTIYF
CDR3nt: TGTGCCAGCAGCCAAGATACCCGCGGGACGCCTGGAAACACCATATATTTT

d_gene: NA
abundance: NA
v_gene: TRBV10-3
j_gene: TRBJ1-1
CDR3aa: CASCQVAPNTEAFF
CDR3nt: TGTGCCTCCTGTCAGGTGGCCCCTAACACTGAAGCTTTCTTT

d_gene: TRBD1
abundance: NA
v_gene: TRBV24-1
j_gene: TRBJ2-2
CDR3aa: CATSDYGGTGFGELFF
CDR3nt: TGTGCCACCAGTGATTACGGCGGGACAGGGTTCGGGGAGCTGTTTTTT

d_gene: NA
abundance: NA
v_gene: TRBV5-1
j_gene: TRBJ2-1
CDR3aa: CASSLTEASGREQFF
CDR3nt: TGCGCCAGCAGCTTGACAGAGGCAAGCGGTCGGGAGCAGTTCTTC

d_gene: TRBD2
abundance: once
v_gene: TRBV4-2
j_gene: TRBJ2-1
CDR3aa: CASSQAPPGLAKFNEQFF
CDR3nt: TGTGCCAGCAGCCAAGCTCCTCCGGGACTAGCTAAATTCAATGAGCAGTTCTTC

d_gene: TRBD2
abundance: NA
v_gene: TRBV18
j_gene: TRBJ2-3
CDR3aa: CASSPPSGGAWGTDTQYF
CDR3nt: TGTGCCAGCTCACCACCTAGCGGGGGGGCCTGGGGAACAGATACGCAGTATTTT

d_gene: NA
abundance: NA
v_gene: TRBV2
j_gene: TRBJ1-1
CDR3aa: CASSEGRLNTEAFF
CDR3nt: TGTGCCAGCAGTGAGGGCAGGTTGAACACTGAAGCTTTCTTT

d_gene: TRBD1
abundance: NA
v_gene: TRBV7-2
j_gene: TRBJ1-5
CDR3aa: CASSRTGTGNQPQHF
CDR3nt: TGTGCCAGCAGTCGGACAGGGACGGGCAATCAGCCCCAGCATTTT

d_gene: NA
abundance: NA
v_gene: TRBV29-1
j_gene: TRBJ2-3
CDR3aa: CSVEELVSNTQYF
CDR3nt: TGCAGCGTTGAAGAACTAGTGTCGAATACGCAGTATTTT

d_gene: NA
abundance: NA
v_gene: TRBV3-1/TRBV3-2
j_gene: TRBJ2-1
CDR3aa: CASSQVGGSYNEQFF
CDR3nt: TGTGCCAGCAGCCAAGTCGGAGGCTCCTACAATGAGCAGTTCTTC

d_gene: NA
abundance: NA
v_gene: TRBV19
j_gene: TRBJ1-4
CDR3aa: CASSNTTNEKLFF
CDR3nt: TGTGCCAGTAGTAATACAACTAATGAAAAACTGTTTTTT

d_gene: NA
abundance: NA
v_gene: TRBV6-5
j_gene: TRBJ1-2
CDR3aa: CASRGTGIYGYTF
CDR3nt: TGTGCCAGCAGGGGCACAGGGATCTATGGCTACACCTTC

d_gene: NA
abundance: NA
v_gene: TRBV2
j_gene: TRBJ1-6
CDR3aa: CASSGGRRINSPLHF
CDR3nt: TGTGCCAGCAGTGGAGGGAGACGGATCAATTCACCCCTCCACTTT

d_gene: NA
abundance: NA
v_gene: TRBV5-1
j_gene: TRBJ1-3
CDR3aa: CASSLDLSSGNTIYF
CDR3nt: TGCGCCAGCAGCTTGGACTTGAGCTCTGGAAACACCATATATTTT

d_gene: NA
abundance: NA
v_gene: TRBV25-1
j_gene: TRBJ1-1
CDR3aa: CASSEGTRTEAFF
CDR3nt: TGTGCCAGCAGTGAAGGTACAAGAACTGAAGCTTTCTTT

d_gene: NA
abundance: NA
v_gene: TRBV7-9
j_gene: TRBJ2-2
CDR3aa: CASSPDRTGELFF
CDR3nt: TGTGCCAGCAGCCCCGACAGGACCGGGGAGCTGTTTTTT

d_gene: TRBD1
abundance: NA
v_gene: TRBV6-6
j_gene: TRBJ2-7
CDR3aa: CARTGGRYEQYF
CDR3nt: TGTGCCAGAACAGGGGGGCGCTACGAGCAGTACTTC

d_gene: NA
abundance: NA
v_gene: TRBV5-1
j_gene: TRBJ1-4
CDR3aa: CASSLEGGSEKLFF
CDR3nt: TGCGCCAGCAGCTTGGAGGGAGGAAGTGAAAAACTGTTTTTT

d_gene: TRBD1
abundance: few
v_gene: TRBV6-5
j_gene: TRBJ1-2
CDR3aa: CASSRDSYYGYTF
CDR3nt: TGTGCCAGCAGCCGGGACAGCTACTATGGCTACACCTTC

d_gene: TRBD1
abundance: NA
v_gene: TRBV15
j_gene: TRBJ1-4
CDR3aa: CATSRETGGREKLFF
CDR3nt: TGTGCCACCAGCAGAGAAACAGGGGGCCGTGAAAAACTGTTTTTT

d_gene: NA
abundance: NA
v_gene: TRBV11-3
j_gene: TRBJ2-2
CDR3aa: CASSPRGTGELFF
CDR3nt: TGTGCCAGCAGCCCTCGGGGTACCGGGGAGCTGTTTTTT